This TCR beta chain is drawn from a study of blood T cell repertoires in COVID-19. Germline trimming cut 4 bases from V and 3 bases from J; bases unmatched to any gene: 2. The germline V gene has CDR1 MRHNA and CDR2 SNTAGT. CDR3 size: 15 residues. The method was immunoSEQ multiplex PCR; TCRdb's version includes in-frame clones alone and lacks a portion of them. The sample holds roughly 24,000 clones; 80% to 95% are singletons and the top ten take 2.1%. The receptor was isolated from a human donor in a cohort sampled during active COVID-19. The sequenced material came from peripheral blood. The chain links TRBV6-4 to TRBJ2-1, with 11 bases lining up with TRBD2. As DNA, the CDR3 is TGTGCCAGCAGTGTACTAGCGGGGGTCTACAATGAGCAGTTCTTC. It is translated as CASSVLAGVYNEQFF.